The sequence of this T cell receptor beta chain was determined in a study of blood T cell repertoires in COVID-19. For the study at large: The United States, Italy and Spain were the sources of the acute and convalescent COVID-19 samples. Sources were T cells, B-cell-depleted T cells, or PBMCs; the material itself was cDNA or gDNA.

Authors' processing steps: By means of reference gene primer amplification, nucleated cell counts were estimated. The table came from immunoSEQ multiplex PCR; TCRdb's copy has only in-frame clones and leaves some out. The D gene and trimming were derived from the DNA, and the V and J assignments and clone size from that table. The sample gives about 160,000 clones, roughly 93% of which show up once; 4.6% is in the top ten. The sequence derives from a woman between 50 and 59 years old with acute or convalescent COVID-19. Specimen: peripheral blood.

The CDR3, as DNA: TGCAGTGCTAGTAAACCCCTAACAGGGACTGAAGCTTTCTTT. Translating it yields CSASKPLTGTEAFF. This rearrangement joins TRBV20-1 to TRBJ1-1; D might be TRBD1 (6 bases). V dropped 3 bases and J dropped 5 bases, with 16 bases sitting between them. Germline V CDR1 and CDR2: DFQATT, SNEGSKA (reference sequence). CDR3 size: 14 residues.